These T cell receptor beta chains were read from a single sample in a study of blood T cells in healthy people across ages. A single record per CDR3 protein comes from TCRdb applying MiXCR to the 5' RACE reads. The sample shows fewer than 2,000,000 distinct CDR3 sequences, almost 35% of them seen only once. The sequencing input was blood. These receptors originate from a woman in her twenties or thirties in good health. CDR3s include the opening cysteine and the closing phenylalanine or tryptophan. A D gene is named only where the DNA matches it firmly. The size field is filled for only some rows; it gives once, few, many or a size class.

size	V	J	D	DNA	CDR3
few	TRBV4-1	TRBJ2-5	NA	TGCGCCAGCCATAAAACAGGGTCGGGGAGAGAGACCCAGTACTTC	CASHKTGSGRETQYF
NA	TRBV14	TRBJ1-5	NA	TGTGCCAGCAGCGCGGACAATCAGCCCCGGCATTTT	CASSADNQPRHF
few	TRBV6-5	TRBJ2-7	TRBD2	TGTGCCAGCAGTTCCCTTTCAGCGGGGGCCTACGAGCAGTACTTC	CASSSLSAGAYEQYF
NA	TRBV6-1	TRBJ2-7	TRBD1	TGTGCCAGCAGTGATGAACAGGGGGTGGGGTACAATGAGCAGTACTTC	CASSDEQGVGYNEQYF
NA	TRBV28	TRBJ1-1	TRBD1	TGTGCCAGCACCGTCCCCGACAGGGCCGGCGCTGAAGCTTTCTTT	CASTVPDRAGAEAFF
NA	TRBV25-1	TRBJ1-2	NA	TGTGCCAGCAGTGAGGGGGATTACCCGACCCCTTCCTATGGCTACACCTTC	CASSEGDYPTPSYGYTF
few	TRBV3-1	TRBJ1-1	NA	TGTGCCAGCAGCGGGCTTCAGGGTAGCACTGAAGCTTTCTTT	CASSGLQGSTEAFF
NA	TRBV7-2	TRBJ2-3	NA	TGTGCCAGCAGCTTCAGAAGACGGGGAATAATCGGAGATACGCAGTATTTT	CASSFRRRGIIGDTQYF
NA	TRBV7-9	TRBJ2-5	TRBD1	TGTGCCAGCAGAAAAGGACCGGGACAGGGGGCCGGAGAGACCCAGTACTTC	CASRKGPGQGAGETQYF
few	TRBV9	TRBJ2-1	TRBD2	TGTGCCAGCGGGACTAGCGGGGGGACCTACAATGAGCGGTTCTTC	CASGTSGGTYNERFF
NA	TRBV28	TRBJ2-7	NA	TGTGCCAGCAGTTTTTGGTCTGGCGAGCAGTATTTC	CASSFWSGEQYF
NA	TRBV13	TRBJ1-2	NA	TGTGCCAGCAGCCCGAGTGATGGCTACACCTTC	CASSPSDGYTF
few	TRBV4-2	TRBJ2-3	TRBD2	TGTGCCAGCAGCCAAGTAAGCCGTCCAGGTAGCGGGGGGTTCACAGATACGCAGTATTTT	CASSQVSRPGSGGFTDTQYF
many	TRBV29-1	TRBJ2-5	TRBD2	TGCAGCGTTGAAGTAGGACTAGCGTATCAAGAGACCCAGTACTTC	CSVEVGLAYQETQYF
NA	TRBV20-1	TRBJ2-1	TRBD2	TGCAGTGCTAGTTACCGAAAGTGGCGGGGGGTGTACAATGAGCAGTTCTTC	CSASYRKWRGVYNEQFF
NA	TRBV6-5	TRBJ1-2	NA	TGTGCCAGCACCCAACACGGGGGGGACCATGGCTACACCTTC	CASTQHGGDHGYTF
NA	TRBV11-2	TRBJ2-7	TRBD2	TGTGCCAGCAGCTTCCAAGCGGGAGGATCGCGCGGTTACGAGCAGTACTTC	CASSFQAGGSRGYEQYF
NA	TRBV7-2	TRBJ2-1	NA	TGTGCCAGCAGCTGGACTACCCATATAACAATTGAGCAGTTCTTC	CASSWTTHITIEQFF
few	TRBV20-1	TRBJ2-6	TRBD1	TGCAGTGCCCCCGACAGGGCTAGCTCTGGGGCCAACGTCCTGACTTTC	CSAPDRASSGANVLTF
few	TRBV20-1	TRBJ1-6	TRBD1	TGCAGTGCTAGAGGGACAGGCAACTGGGGACCCCTCCACTTT	CSARGTGNWGPLHF
NA	TRBV20-1	TRBJ2-7	TRBD1	TGCAGTGCTAGAGTGCTGGGACAGGGGGGCTACGTGCAGTACTTC	CSARVLGQGGYVQYF
many	TRBV7-9	TRBJ2-3	TRBD1	TGTGCCAGCAGACTTGCCCGGGACAGCAACACAGATACGCAGTATTTT	CASRLARDSNTDTQYF
few	TRBV3-1	TRBJ2-1	TRBD1	TGTGCCAGCAGCTACTATCCGGGACAGGGATCCAATGAGCAGTTCTTC	CASSYYPGQGSNEQFF
NA	TRBV7-9	TRBJ1-4	NA	TGTGCCAGCAGCCCTGGGGCGCAGTATAATGTAAAACTGTTTTTT	CASSPGAQYNVKLFF
NA	TRBV3-1	TRBJ1-2	TRBD1	TGTGCCAGCAGCTACCCGGGACAGGGTTATCTCGGGCGGTATGGCTACACCTTC	CASSYPGQGYLGRYGYTF
few	TRBV2	TRBJ2-7	NA	TGTGCCAGCATTGGGGGGACCTACGAGCAGTACTTC	CASIGGTYEQYF
few	TRBV11-3	TRBJ2-1	TRBD1	TGTGCCAGCAGCAAGTTAGGGACAGGGTACAATGAGCAGTTCTTC	CASSKLGTGYNEQFF
few	TRBV30	TRBJ2-3	NA	TGTGCCTGGAGTGAAGCAGATTTAATTACGGATACGCAGTATTTT	CAWSEADLITDTQYF
few	TRBV7-9	TRBJ2-3	NA	TGTGCCAGCAGCTTCCTGGGCGATGAAACAGGACTCCTCTTAGGTACGCAGTATTTT	CASSFLGDETGLLLGTQYF
NA	TRBV29-1	TRBJ2-7	NA	TGCAGCGGGTCTAGCTATTACGAGCAGTACTTC	CSGSSYYEQYF
NA	TRBV2	TRBJ2-5	TRBD1	TGTGCCAGCAGTGAAGCGAGGCAGGGGGCCTCTTCTAAGTACTTC	CASSEARQGASSKYF
NA	TRBV20-1	TRBJ2-5	TRBD1	TGCAGTGCTAGTTCCAGGGGGGAGACCCAGTACTTC	CSASSRGETQYF
NA	TRBV19	TRBJ1-1	NA	TGTGCCAGTACCCCCGGAGGAGTGGGCACTGAAGCTTTCTTT	CASTPGGVGTEAFF
few	TRBV12-3/TRBV12-4	TRBJ2-5	TRBD2	TGTGCCAGCAGTTTACGCGGGGGGGCCGGCCAAGAGACCCAGTACTTC	CASSLRGGAGQETQYF
NA	TRBV20-1	TRBJ2-7	TRBD1	TGCAGTGCCCCCGGGACAGCCCGAACCCACTACGAGCAGTACTTC	CSAPGTARTHYEQYF